This is a list of T cell receptor beta chains from one sample in a study of blood T cells in healthy people across ages. In TCRdb, the 5' RACE reads were re-called with MiXCR into one record per CDR3 protein. The sample gives 550,000 to 700,000 distinct CDR3 sequences, approximately 25% of which show up once; around a sixth is in the top ten. Sequenced material: blood. The receptors were gathered from a woman in her 70s in good health. The CDR3 runs from the conserved cysteine through the conserved F or W. A D gene is named only where the DNA matches it firmly. Not every row has a clone size; where given, it reads once, few, many or a size class.

J gene	D gene	V gene	clone size	CDR3 DNA	CDR3 protein
TRBJ2-4	NA	TRBV7-2	few	TGTGCCAGCAGCTTTCAAAAAAACATTCAGTACTTC	CASSFQKNIQYF
TRBJ1-4	TRBD1	TRBV27	many	TGTGCCAGCAGTTTAACATCAGGGGGATATGAAAAACTGTTTTTT	CASSLTSGGYEKLFF
TRBJ2-1	NA	TRBV5-1	NA	TGCGCCAGCAGTTTTGGGTCGGGCAATGAGCAGTTCTTC	CASSFGSGNEQFF
TRBJ2-1	NA	TRBV7-2	NA	TGTGCCAGCAGCTTACAGTTTTTGCGGGACAGTAACAATGAGCAGTTCTTC	CASSLQFLRDSNNEQFF
TRBJ1-1	TRBD1	TRBV5-6	NA	TGTGCCAGCAGCTTGCCAGACAGGGGCACTGAAGCTTTCTTT	CASSLPDRGTEAFF
TRBJ1-4	NA	TRBV5-5	few	TGTGCCACAACGGGCAGGGACGAAAAACTGTTTTTT	CATTGRDEKLFF
TRBJ2-3	NA	TRBV7-2	few	TGTGCCAGCAGTCAGCTTGGTAGAGATACGCAGTATTTT	CASSQLGRDTQYF
TRBJ2-1	NA	TRBV7-2	few	TGTGCCAGCAGCTTATCCGGGACACCTAATGAGCAGTTCTTC	CASSLSGTPNEQFF
TRBJ2-6	NA	TRBV12-3/TRBV12-4	NA	TGTGCCAGCAGTCCCCCTAAAGGCCGTGGGGCCAACGTCCTGACTTTC	CASSPPKGRGANVLTF
TRBJ2-7	TRBD1	TRBV27	NA	TGTGCCAGCAGTTCACAGGGGGCAGGTAAGAGCGAGCAGTACTTC	CASSSQGAGKSEQYF
TRBJ2-3	NA	TRBV7-9	NA	TGTGCCAGCGGAATAGTCACAGATACGCAGTATTTT	CASGIVTDTQYF
TRBJ1-2	NA	TRBV27	few	TGTGCCAGCAGTTTAGCAGGGGCCTATGGCTACACCTTC	CASSLAGAYGYTF
TRBJ1-6	NA	TRBV7-2	few	TGTGCCAGCAGCGTCCAGGGTACCTATAATTCACCCCTCCACTTT	CASSVQGTYNSPLHF
TRBJ2-4	NA	TRBV5-1	few	TGCGCCAGCAGCTTGGGAGGGACCGAAAACATTCAGTACTTC	CASSLGGTENIQYF
TRBJ2-2	NA	TRBV7-2	many	TGTGCCAGCAGCTTAGAGGGAGGATACACCGGGGAGCTGTTTTTT	CASSLEGGYTGELFF
TRBJ2-2	NA	TRBV7-2	few	TGTGCCATCGGGTTTCCAGTATTCGGGGAGCTGTTTTTT	CAIGFPVFGELFF
TRBJ2-3	TRBD2	TRBV7-2	few	TGTGCCAGCAGCTTTTCAGCGGGGAGGGTCACAGATACGCAGTATTTT	CASSFSAGRVTDTQYF
TRBJ1-1	NA	TRBV29-1	few	TGCAGCGTTTATACCCTACAGTCGGCCGGTGAAGCTTTCTTT	CSVYTLQSAGEAFF
TRBJ2-1	NA	TRBV12-3/TRBV12-4	few	TGTGCCAGCAGACTTTGGGGGGCGGCCAACAATGAGCAGTTCTTC	CASRLWGAANNEQFF
TRBJ2-7	TRBD2	TRBV3-1	few	TGTGCCAGCACCTCCCTCGAAAGCGGGGCATACGAGCAGTACTTC	CASTSLESGAYEQYF
TRBJ2-5	TRBD1	TRBV6-1	NA	TGTGCCCGCAGTTTGGGGACAGGGCAAGAGACCCAGTACTTC	CARSLGTGQETQYF
TRBJ2-7	NA	TRBV13	NA	TGTGCCAGCAGCTTGGGGCTGGGGGGCTCCTACGAGCAGTACTTC	CASSLGLGGSYEQYF
TRBJ1-1	NA	TRBV6-2/TRBV6-3	NA	TGTGCCAGCAGTTACCTCGTCGTACGGATCACTGAAGCTTTCTTT	CASSYLVVRITEAFF
TRBJ1-1	NA	TRBV18	NA	TGTGCCAGCTCTCGCTCCGGAGGTGAAGCTTTCTTT	CASSRSGGEAFF
TRBJ2-3	TRBD1	TRBV10-3	NA	TGTGCCATCAGAGCACAGGGGGGCACAGATACGCAGTATTTT	CAIRAQGGTDTQYF
TRBJ2-1	NA	TRBV20-1	few	TGCAGTGCATTTAGCGGCGGAAGCGATGAGCAGTTCTTC	CSAFSGGSDEQFF
TRBJ1-1	NA	TRBV10-3	few	TGTGCCATCAAACCCGCTCTGAACACTGAAGCTTTCTTT	CAIKPALNTEAFF
TRBJ2-1	NA	TRBV3-1	NA	TGTGCCAGCAGCCGACTGGAGAATGAGCAGTTCTTC	CASSRLENEQFF